This T cell receptor (beta chain) comes out of a study of T cell responses to AZD1222 COVID-19 vaccine. The CDR3 length is 15 residues. The germline V gene encodes CDR1 MNHEY and CDR2 SVGAGI. V was pared by 0 bases and J by 0 bases, with 6 bases between. Data came from immunoSEQ multiplex PCR; TCRdb stores just in-frame clones and leaves some out. This sample has approximately 120,000 clones, with around 89% found just once. Concerning this clone: Its antigen is as yet unknown.

Study conclusions and caveats: White British people made up most donors, females outnumbered males, and clonal diversity was possibly underestimated. Without day 14 samples, only post-peak T cell repertoires were studied. Vaccine-associated CD4 TCRs spanned spike, dominant at 160-218 and 743-854. Spike-specific TCR breadth and depth grew following two AZD1222 doses.

Sample: peripheral blood, taken on day 0 of MenACWY control vaccination. The chain couples TRBV6-5 to TRBJ1-5; no reliable D call. The receptor was isolated from an adult in good health. This CDR3 reads CASSYSGGSNQPQHF. As DNA, the CDR3 is TGTGCCAGCAGTTACTCTGGCGGTAGCAATCAGCCCCAGCATTTT.